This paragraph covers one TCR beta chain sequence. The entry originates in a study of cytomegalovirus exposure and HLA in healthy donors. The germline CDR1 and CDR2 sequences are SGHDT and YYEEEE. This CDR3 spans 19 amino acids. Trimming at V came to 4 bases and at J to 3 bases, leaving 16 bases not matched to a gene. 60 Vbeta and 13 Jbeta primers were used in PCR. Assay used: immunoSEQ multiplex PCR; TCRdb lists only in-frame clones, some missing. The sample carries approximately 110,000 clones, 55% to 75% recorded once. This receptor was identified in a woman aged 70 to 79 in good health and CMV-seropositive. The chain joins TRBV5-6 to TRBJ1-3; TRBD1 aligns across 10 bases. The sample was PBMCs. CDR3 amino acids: CASSDYFLGTGEGGNTIYF. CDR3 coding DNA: TGTGCCAGCAGCGATTACTTTCTGGGGACAGGGGAAGGTGGAAACACCATATATTTT.